This is a list of T cell receptor beta chains from one sample in a study of T cell changes during pregnancy in multiple sclerosis. The repertoire was sequenced with immunoSEQ multiplex PCR; TCRdb's copy has only in-frame clones and lacks some. The sample has about 47,000 clones; 85% to 90% are singletons. The sample was CD8+ T cells from peripheral blood mononuclear cells, taken in the second trimester of pregnancy. The receptors come from a female donor with multiple sclerosis, enrolled in a pregnancy study. CDR3s include the opening cysteine and the closing phenylalanine or tryptophan. D genes are given only for firm matches. The size field is filled for only some rows; it gives once, few, many or a size class.

abundance: NA
d_gene: NA
len: 15
v_gene: TRBV7-9
j_gene: TRBJ2-7
CDR3nt: TGTGCCAGCAGCTTAGCGACAGGACTCTCCTACGAGCAGTACTTC
CDR3aa: CASSLATGLSYEQYF

abundance: NA
d_gene: NA
len: 14
v_gene: TRBV6-5
j_gene: TRBJ1-6
CDR3nt: TGTGCCAGCAGCACCGACCTGGGAGATTCACCCCTCCACTTT
CDR3aa: CASSTDLGDSPLHF

abundance: NA
d_gene: NA
len: 14
v_gene: TRBV5-4
j_gene: TRBJ1-2
CDR3nt: TGTGCCAGCAGCGGGGCCGAGGGACTCTATGGCTACACCTTC
CDR3aa: CASSGAEGLYGYTF

abundance: NA
d_gene: TRBD1
len: 15
v_gene: TRBV7-3
j_gene: TRBJ2-1
CDR3nt: TGTGCCAGCAGCCTCGGACAGGGGACCTACAATGAGCAGTTCTTC
CDR3aa: CASSLGQGTYNEQFF

abundance: NA
d_gene: NA
len: 13
v_gene: TRBV5-4
j_gene: TRBJ1-1
CDR3nt: TGTGCCAGCAGCCCCGGGGTGGCCACTGAAGCTTTCTTT
CDR3aa: CASSPGVATEAFF

abundance: NA
d_gene: NA
len: 12
v_gene: TRBV19
j_gene: TRBJ2-1
CDR3nt: TGTGCCAGTAGTATAGCGGACAATGAGCAGTTCTTC
CDR3aa: CASSIADNEQFF

abundance: NA
d_gene: TRBD1
len: 16
v_gene: TRBV19
j_gene: TRBJ2-2
CDR3nt: TGTGCCAGTAGTATAGAGGCAGGGGGTTTCGCGGGGGAGCTGTTTTTT
CDR3aa: CASSIEAGGFAGELFF

abundance: NA
d_gene: NA
len: 12
v_gene: TRBV13
j_gene: TRBJ1-2
CDR3nt: TGTGCCAGCAGCTTAGGTGGACAGCTAGGGTCCTTC
CDR3aa: CASSLGGQLGSF

abundance: NA
d_gene: TRBD2
len: 16
v_gene: TRBV5-4
j_gene: TRBJ2-2
CDR3nt: TGTGCCAGCAGCCCGACCAGCGGGACCTCCATCGGGGAGCTGTTTTTT
CDR3aa: CASSPTSGTSIGELFF

abundance: NA
d_gene: TRBD1
len: 15
v_gene: TRBV6-1
j_gene: TRBJ1-4
CDR3nt: TGTGCCAGCAGTGGAACGGGACAGTTAAATGAAAAACTGTTTTTT
CDR3aa: CASSGTGQLNEKLFF

abundance: NA
d_gene: TRBD1
len: 16
v_gene: TRBV5-4
j_gene: TRBJ2-1
CDR3nt: TGTGCCAGCAGCGGAGGGACAGGGCTAACCTACAATGAGCAGTTCTTC
CDR3aa: CASSGGTGLTYNEQFF

abundance: NA
d_gene: NA
len: 16
v_gene: TRBV13
j_gene: TRBJ1-2
CDR3nt: TGTGCCAGCAGCTTGGGGGGGGGAACAGTCAACTATGGCTACACCTTC
CDR3aa: CASSLGGGTVNYGYTF

abundance: NA
d_gene: NA
len: 15
v_gene: TRBV6-1
j_gene: TRBJ2-2
CDR3nt: TGTGCCAGCAGTGAACATGGACAGAACACCGGGGAGCTGTTTTTT
CDR3aa: CASSEHGQNTGELFF

abundance: NA
d_gene: TRBD2
len: 15
v_gene: TRBV6-1
j_gene: TRBJ2-5
CDR3nt: TGTGCCAGCAGTGAGATGCGGGGAGGGCAAGAGACCCAGTACTTC
CDR3aa: CASSEMRGGQETQYF

abundance: NA
d_gene: TRBD1
len: 15
v_gene: TRBV19
j_gene: TRBJ2-7
CDR3nt: TGTGCCAGTACCCCCGGTGGACAGGAGAACTACGAGCAGTACTTC
CDR3aa: CASTPGGQENYEQYF

abundance: NA
d_gene: NA
len: 15
v_gene: TRBV27
j_gene: TRBJ1-2
CDR3nt: TGTGCCAGCAAGGACATAGCGGCACTAGGCTATGGCTACACCTTC
CDR3aa: CASKDIAALGYGYTF

abundance: NA
d_gene: NA
len: 14
v_gene: TRBV5-4
j_gene: TRBJ1-1
CDR3nt: TGTGCCAGCAGCTCCACAGGGCCGGGCACTGAAGCTTTCTTT
CDR3aa: CASSSTGPGTEAFF

abundance: NA
d_gene: NA
len: 19
v_gene: TRBV9
j_gene: TRBJ1-3
CDR3nt: TGTGCCAGCAGCGGAATCCCACGGGGGAGGGGGGACTCTGGAAACACCATATATTTT
CDR3aa: CASSGIPRGRGDSGNTIYF

abundance: NA
d_gene: NA
len: 14
v_gene: TRBV5-8
j_gene: TRBJ1-4
CDR3nt: TGTGCCAGCAGCTTACCGGACGGGGATGAAAAACTGTTTTTT
CDR3aa: CASSLPDGDEKLFF

abundance: NA
d_gene: TRBD1
len: 13
v_gene: TRBV4-1
j_gene: TRBJ1-1
CDR3nt: TGCGCCAGCAGCCAGACAGGGAGAACTGAAGCTTTCTTT
CDR3aa: CASSQTGRTEAFF

abundance: NA
d_gene: NA
len: 16
v_gene: TRBV10-3
j_gene: TRBJ2-5
CDR3nt: TGTGCCATCAGTGAGTCGGATCGACACCGAGGGGAGACCCAGTACTTC
CDR3aa: CAISESDRHRGETQYF

abundance: NA
d_gene: TRBD1
len: 13
v_gene: TRBV2
j_gene: TRBJ2-1
CDR3nt: TGTGCCAGCCACGGGACAGGGGTTGGTGAGCAGTTCTTC
CDR3aa: CASHGTGVGEQFF

abundance: NA
d_gene: NA
len: 15
v_gene: TRBV11-2
j_gene: TRBJ2-2
CDR3nt: TGTGCCAGCAGCTTAGATTATTCCGGCACCGGGGAGCTGTTTTTT
CDR3aa: CASSLDYSGTGELFF

abundance: few
d_gene: TRBD2
len: 13
v_gene: TRBV30
j_gene: TRBJ2-2
CDR3nt: TGTGCCTTTCGACTAGCGATCACCGGGGAGCTGTTTTTT
CDR3aa: CAFRLAITGELFF

abundance: NA
d_gene: TRBD2
len: 15
v_gene: TRBV9
j_gene: TRBJ2-3
CDR3nt: TGTGCCAGCAGCGTTGGCGGGGGGGACGGAGATACGCAGTATTTT
CDR3aa: CASSVGGGDGDTQYF

abundance: NA
d_gene: NA
len: 18
v_gene: TRBV5-1
j_gene: TRBJ2-7
CDR3nt: TGCGCCAGCAGCTTGGTGTCGTCCGGGGCAGGGCAGCGGGCCGAGCAGTACTTC
CDR3aa: CASSLVSSGAGQRAEQYF

abundance: NA
d_gene: NA
len: 13
v_gene: TRBV7-3
j_gene: TRBJ1-2
CDR3nt: TGTGCCAGCAGCGAGGACACGAACTATGGCTACACCTTC
CDR3aa: CASSEDTNYGYTF

abundance: NA
d_gene: TRBD1
len: 14
v_gene: TRBV9
j_gene: TRBJ1-4
CDR3nt: TGTGCCAGCAGCGTAGGGAAACAGGGGGGAAAACTGTTTTTT
CDR3aa: CASSVGKQGGKLFF

abundance: NA
d_gene: TRBD1
len: 14
v_gene: TRBV27
j_gene: TRBJ1-1
CDR3nt: TGTGCCAGCAGTTTACTGGGACAGAGAACTGAAGCTTTCTTT
CDR3aa: CASSLLGQRTEAFF

abundance: NA
d_gene: NA
len: 13
v_gene: TRBV27
j_gene: TRBJ2-7
CDR3nt: TGTGCCAGCAGCCGTACAGGGAACTACGAGCAGTACTTC
CDR3aa: CASSRTGNYEQYF

abundance: NA
d_gene: TRBD2
len: 14
v_gene: TRBV7-9
j_gene: TRBJ2-1
CDR3nt: TGTGCCAGCAGCTTGTCGGGAGGGCTGAATGAGCAGTTCTTC
CDR3aa: CASSLSGGLNEQFF

abundance: NA
d_gene: TRBD2
len: 15
v_gene: TRBV4-1
j_gene: TRBJ2-1
CDR3nt: TGCGCCAGCAGCCAACGGACTAGCGGGTGGTATGAGCAGTTCTTC
CDR3aa: CASSQRTSGWYEQFF

abundance: NA
d_gene: TRBD2
len: 15
v_gene: TRBV7-9
j_gene: TRBJ2-1
CDR3nt: TGTGCCAGCGGGGGGACTAGCGTATCCTACAATGAGCAGTTCTTC
CDR3aa: CASGGTSVSYNEQFF

abundance: NA
d_gene: TRBD1
len: 15
v_gene: TRBV5-8
j_gene: TRBJ2-7
CDR3nt: TGTGCCAGCAGCTTGTTCCCAGGGGGCAGCGACGAGCAGTACTTC
CDR3aa: CASSLFPGGSDEQYF

abundance: NA
d_gene: NA
len: 13
v_gene: TRBV5-6
j_gene: TRBJ2-1
CDR3nt: TGTGCCAGCAGCGACCAGGGAAACAATGAGCAGTTCTTC
CDR3aa: CASSDQGNNEQFF

abundance: NA
d_gene: TRBD1
len: 12
v_gene: TRBV29-1
j_gene: TRBJ1-2
CDR3nt: TGCAGCGCCCCGACAGGGGACTATGGCTACACCTTC
CDR3aa: CSAPTGDYGYTF

abundance: NA
d_gene: NA
len: 17
v_gene: TRBV13
j_gene: TRBJ1-2
CDR3nt: TGTGCCAGCACCCCCGATACCAGCCTGGAGGGGAACTATGGCTACACCTTC
CDR3aa: CASTPDTSLEGNYGYTF

abundance: NA
d_gene: TRBD1
len: 14
v_gene: TRBV4-1
j_gene: TRBJ2-5
CDR3nt: TGCGCCAGCAGTGACAGGGGGCTTGGAGAGACCCAGTACTTC
CDR3aa: CASSDRGLGETQYF

abundance: NA
d_gene: NA
len: 18
v_gene: TRBV4-2
j_gene: TRBJ1-1
CDR3nt: TGTGCCAGCAGCCAAGAGGCGGGAGAACCTACTCTTAACACTGAAGCTTTCTTT
CDR3aa: CASSQEAGEPTLNTEAFF

abundance: NA
d_gene: TRBD2
len: 17
v_gene: TRBV27
j_gene: TRBJ2-3
CDR3nt: TGTGCCAGCAGCCTGACTTCAGCGGGGGCTAGCACAGATACGCAGTATTTT
CDR3aa: CASSLTSAGASTDTQYF

abundance: NA
d_gene: TRBD2
len: 17
v_gene: TRBV7-9
j_gene: TRBJ2-3
CDR3nt: TGTGCCAGCAGCTTTGTTCTTGGGCGGGGGGTTGGAGATACGCAGTATTTT
CDR3aa: CASSFVLGRGVGDTQYF

abundance: NA
d_gene: TRBD2
len: 17
v_gene: TRBV10-3
j_gene: TRBJ2-7
CDR3nt: TGTGCCATCAGTGAGCCTTACGGGGGGGTGAACTCCTACGAGCAGTACTTC
CDR3aa: CAISEPYGGVNSYEQYF

abundance: once
d_gene: NA
len: 12
v_gene: TRBV29-1
j_gene: TRBJ2-7
CDR3nt: TGCAGCGTTGGAGTATCCGCCTACGAGCAGTACTTC
CDR3aa: CSVGVSAYEQYF

abundance: NA
d_gene: NA
len: 16
v_gene: TRBV7-9
j_gene: TRBJ1-1
CDR3nt: TGTGCCAGCAGCCCACCGGGGTTTGGGGGCGAAGCTGAAGCTTTCTTT
CDR3aa: CASSPPGFGGEAEAFF

abundance: few
d_gene: TRBD1
len: 14
v_gene: TRBV6-5
j_gene: TRBJ1-1
CDR3nt: TGTGCCAGCAGTAAGGACAGGGGGAACACTGAAGCTTTCTTT
CDR3aa: CASSKDRGNTEAFF

abundance: NA
d_gene: TRBD2
len: 16
v_gene: TRBV6-1
j_gene: TRBJ2-7
CDR3nt: TGTGCCAGCAGTGAAGCTTTTGGGGGGGGCTCCTACGAGCAGTACTTC
CDR3aa: CASSEAFGGGSYEQYF

abundance: NA
d_gene: NA
len: 14
v_gene: TRBV27
j_gene: TRBJ1-5
CDR3nt: TGTGCCAGCAGCCCGGGGGATAGCAATCAGCCCCAGCATTTT
CDR3aa: CASSPGDSNQPQHF

abundance: NA
d_gene: NA
len: 14
v_gene: TRBV4-1
j_gene: TRBJ1-2
CDR3nt: TGCGCCAGCAGCCAGCCCGACAGGCTGTTGGGCTACACCTTC
CDR3aa: CASSQPDRLLGYTF

abundance: NA
d_gene: TRBD1
len: 12
v_gene: TRBV6-1
j_gene: TRBJ2-7
CDR3nt: TGTGCCAGCGCGAGGGGGCCCTACGAGCAGTACTTC
CDR3aa: CASARGPYEQYF

abundance: once
d_gene: TRBD1
len: 16
v_gene: TRBV27
j_gene: TRBJ1-2
CDR3nt: TGTGCCAGCAGTTTGGGGACAGCCGCCCTCCCCGGGGGCTACACCTTC
CDR3aa: CASSLGTAALPGGYTF

abundance: NA
d_gene: NA
len: 12
v_gene: TRBV19
j_gene: TRBJ1-1
CDR3nt: TGTGCCAGTAGTACTGGGGAGACTGAAGCTTTCTTT
CDR3aa: CASSTGETEAFF

abundance: NA
d_gene: TRBD1
len: 15
v_gene: TRBV5-6
j_gene: TRBJ1-6
CDR3nt: TGTGCCAGCAGTTCCGGGACAGTAGCGGTTTCACCCCTCCACTTT
CDR3aa: CASSSGTVAVSPLHF

abundance: NA
d_gene: TRBD1
len: 13
v_gene: TRBV5-6
j_gene: TRBJ1-2
CDR3nt: TGTGCCAGCAGCTGGGACAACAGGGGAAACTACACCTTC
CDR3aa: CASSWDNRGNYTF

abundance: NA
d_gene: TRBD1
len: 14
v_gene: TRBV27
j_gene: TRBJ2-2
CDR3nt: TGTGCCAGCAGTTTTGGTCAGGGGGCAGGGGAGCTGTTTTTT
CDR3aa: CASSFGQGAGELFF

abundance: NA
d_gene: NA
len: 15
v_gene: TRBV7-9
j_gene: TRBJ1-2
CDR3nt: TGTGCCAGCAGCTTAGGGGACTTTAACAACTATGGCTACACCTTC
CDR3aa: CASSLGDFNNYGYTF

abundance: NA
d_gene: NA
len: 13
v_gene: TRBV2
j_gene: TRBJ1-1
CDR3nt: TGTGCCAGCAGTGAGAGGGAGGGCACTGAAGCTTTCTTT
CDR3aa: CASSEREGTEAFF

abundance: NA
d_gene: NA
len: 15
v_gene: TRBV6-5
j_gene: TRBJ1-4
CDR3nt: TGTGCCAGCAGTTACGAAGGGGGAGGGGAGGAAAAACTGTTTTTT
CDR3aa: CASSYEGGGEEKLFF

abundance: NA
d_gene: TRBD2
len: 15
v_gene: TRBV5-1
j_gene: TRBJ2-1
CDR3nt: TGCGCCAGCAGCTGGACTAGCGGGGCATACAATGAGCAGTTCTTC
CDR3aa: CASSWTSGAYNEQFF

abundance: NA
d_gene: NA
len: 12
v_gene: TRBV7-9
j_gene: TRBJ1-1
CDR3nt: TGTGCCAGCAGCCCCCCCTTCCTTGAAGCTTTCTTT
CDR3aa: CASSPPFLEAFF